This T cell receptor (beta chain) was recovered during a study of blood T cells in healthy people across ages. A second PCR of 7 to 11 cycles used a sample-barcoded 5' primer and a J-beta primer mix. A template-switch adaptor with 12 random nucleotides tagged each cDNA molecule. CDR3-containing paired-end reads numbering at least 2.5 million came from each sample. Using its own MiXCR run on the 5' RACE reads, TCRdb lists one record per CDR3 protein. This table holds around 780,000 distinct CDR3 sequences, 45% to 70% found once. V was clipped by 4 bases and J by 6 bases, with 12 bases between them. The germline CDR1 and CDR2 sequences are ENHRY and SYGVKD. The CDR3 contains 13 residues.

The TCR sequence derives from a man between 40 and 49 years old in good health. Sequences were obtained from blood. The rearrangement links TRBV10-3 to TRBJ1-2; possibly TRBD1 for D (5 bases). The CDR3 reads CAISVGTEHGYTF. CDR3 bases: TGTGCCATCAGTGTAGGGACGGAGCATGGCTACACCTTC.